This TCR beta chain was documented in a study of control samples from healthy donors and cancer patients (dated by TCRdb to about 2020). A note on this clone: The target of this receptor is not known. No base qualities exist here, and no much larger clone lies one base off it.

Preparation of the library involved the immunoSEQ multiplex PCR assay. What TCRdb holds here is the immuneACCESS table cut down to in-frame rearrangements. Part of the clones is not present; checked against another copy, under half of the missing clones reflect an unresolved V gene, and the others are unexplained. This sample holds just under 150,000 clones; about 90% were observed only once. The top ten clones comprise roughly 3.1% of the sample. This TCR derives from a man aged 25-40 years in good health. Sequences were obtained from blood.

The CDR3 reads as follows: CASKAGTAYGYTF. The sequenced DNA is TGTGCCAGTAAGGCTGGGACAGCCTATGGCTACACCTTC. This chain is built from TRBV19 and TRBJ1-2; TRBD1 aligns with 7 central bases. For CDR1 and CDR2, the germline V gene (reference sequence) lists LNHDA and SQIVND. Counted from cysteine to phenylalanine, this CDR3 has 13 amino acids. The only DNA kept is the CDR3, 39 bases in frame from the first base. Unmatched junction bases come to 6, with V trimmed by 7 bases and J by 4 bases. Here the CDR3 is joined to the reference TRBV19 and TRBJ1-2 genes, and the full variable domain is: DGGITQSPKYLFRKEGQNVTLSCEQNLNHDAMYWYRQDPGQGLRLIYYSQIVNDFQKGDIAEGYSVSREKKESFPLTVTSAQKNPTAFYLCASKAGTAYGYTFGSGTRLTVV.